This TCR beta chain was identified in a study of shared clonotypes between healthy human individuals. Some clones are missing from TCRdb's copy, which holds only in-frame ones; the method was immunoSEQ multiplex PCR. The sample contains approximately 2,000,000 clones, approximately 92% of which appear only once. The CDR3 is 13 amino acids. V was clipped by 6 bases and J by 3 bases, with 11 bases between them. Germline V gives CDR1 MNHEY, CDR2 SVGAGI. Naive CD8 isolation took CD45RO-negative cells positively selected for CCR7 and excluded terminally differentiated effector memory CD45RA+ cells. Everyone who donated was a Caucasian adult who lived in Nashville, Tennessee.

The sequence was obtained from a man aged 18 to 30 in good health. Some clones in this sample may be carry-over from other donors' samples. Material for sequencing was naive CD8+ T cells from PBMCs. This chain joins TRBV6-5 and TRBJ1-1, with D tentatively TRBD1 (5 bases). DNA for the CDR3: TGTGCCAGCAGCCGTCGGGGGGACACTGAAGCTTTCTTT. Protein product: CASSRRGDTEAFF.